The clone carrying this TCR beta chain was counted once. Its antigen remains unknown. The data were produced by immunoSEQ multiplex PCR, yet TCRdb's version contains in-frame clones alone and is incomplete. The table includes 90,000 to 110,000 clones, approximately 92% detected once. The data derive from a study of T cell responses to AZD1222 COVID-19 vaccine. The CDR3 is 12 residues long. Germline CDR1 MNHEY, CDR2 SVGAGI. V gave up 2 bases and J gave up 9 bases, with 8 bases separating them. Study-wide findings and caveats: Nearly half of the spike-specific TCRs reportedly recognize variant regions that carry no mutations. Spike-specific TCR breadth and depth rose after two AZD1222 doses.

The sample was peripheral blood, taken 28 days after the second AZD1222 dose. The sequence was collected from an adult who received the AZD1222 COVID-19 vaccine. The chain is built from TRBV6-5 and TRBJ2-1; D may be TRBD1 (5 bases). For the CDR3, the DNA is TGTGCCAGCAGTTACCAGGGTGGTGAGCAGTTCTTC. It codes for CASSYQGGEQFF.